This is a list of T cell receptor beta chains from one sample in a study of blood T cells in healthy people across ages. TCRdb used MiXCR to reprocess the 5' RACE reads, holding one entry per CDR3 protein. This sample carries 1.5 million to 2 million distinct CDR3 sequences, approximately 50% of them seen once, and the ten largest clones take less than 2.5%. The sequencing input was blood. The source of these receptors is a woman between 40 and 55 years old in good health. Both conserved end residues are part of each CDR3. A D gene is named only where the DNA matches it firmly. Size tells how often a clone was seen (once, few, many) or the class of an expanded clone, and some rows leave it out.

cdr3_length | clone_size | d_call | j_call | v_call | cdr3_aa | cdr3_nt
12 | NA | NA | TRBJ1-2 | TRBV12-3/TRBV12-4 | CASSSGLGGYTF | TGTGCCAGCAGTTCGGGGCTGGGTGGCTACACCTTC
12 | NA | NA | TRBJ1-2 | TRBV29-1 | CTGRSDRYGYTF | TGCACGGGTCGGTCGGACAGATATGGCTACACCTTC
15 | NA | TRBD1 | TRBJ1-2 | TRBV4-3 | CASSQGGQAPYGYTF | TGCGCCAGCAGCCAAGGCGGACAGGCCCCTTATGGCTACACCTTC
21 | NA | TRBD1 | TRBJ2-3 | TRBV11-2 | CASSLFGRGRGYPPSIDTQYF | TGTGCCAGCAGCTTATTTGGACGGGGCAGGGGGTACCCGCCTAGCATAGATACGCAGTATTTT
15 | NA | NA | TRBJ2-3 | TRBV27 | CASCRDVVYTDTQYF | TGTGCCAGCTGCCGGGACGTAGTGTACACAGATACGCAGTATTTT
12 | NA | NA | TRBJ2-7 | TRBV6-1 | CASRTVLYEQYF | TGTGCCAGCAGGACTGTACTCTACGAGCAGTACTTC
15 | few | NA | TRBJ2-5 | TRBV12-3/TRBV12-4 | CASSLNSGFQETQYF | TGTGCCAGCAGTTTAAATTCGGGGTTCCAAGAGACCCAGTACTTC
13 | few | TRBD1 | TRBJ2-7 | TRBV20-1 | CSALGQEVYEQYF | TGCAGTGCCTTGGGACAGGAGGTATACGAGCAGTACTTC
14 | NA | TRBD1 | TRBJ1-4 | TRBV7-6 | CASSNPGQGEKLFF | TGTGCCAGCAGCAACCCGGGACAGGGTGAAAAACTGTTTTTT
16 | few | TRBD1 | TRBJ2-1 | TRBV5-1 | CASSFGPGTVFNEQFF | TGCGCCAGCAGCTTTGGCCCCGGGACAGTTTTTAATGAGCAGTTCTTC
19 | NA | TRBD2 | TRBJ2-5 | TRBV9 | CASSGGLAGGLLRGETQYF | TGTGCCAGCAGCGGGGGACTAGCGGGGGGCCTACTCAGGGGAGAGACCCAGTACTTC
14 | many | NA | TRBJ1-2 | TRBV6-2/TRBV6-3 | CASSYVQGRSGYTF | TGTGCCAGCAGTTACGTTCAGGGAAGAAGTGGCTACACCTTC
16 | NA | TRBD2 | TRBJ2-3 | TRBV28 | CASSYTSGGAKDTQYF | TGTGCCAGCAGTTATACTAGCGGGGGGGCGAAGGATACGCAGTATTTT
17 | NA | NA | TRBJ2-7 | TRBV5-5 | CASSLSNVVAGRYEQYF | TGTGCCAGCAGCTTGAGTAACGTCGTCGCAGGAAGGTACGAGCAGTACTTC
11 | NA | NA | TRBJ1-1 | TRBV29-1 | CSVGVNTEAFF | TGCAGTGTAGGGGTGAACACTGAAGCTTTCTTT
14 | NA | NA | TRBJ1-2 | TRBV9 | CASSVGRGGYGYTF | TGTGCCAGCAGCGTAGGGAGGGGCGGCTATGGCTACACCTTC
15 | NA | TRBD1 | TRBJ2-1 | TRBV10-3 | CAISEGTGSYNEQFF | TGTGCCATCAGTGAGGGGACAGGGTCTTACAATGAGCAGTTCTTC
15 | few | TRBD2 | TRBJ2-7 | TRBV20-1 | CSAGPSGGPPYEQYF | TGCAGTGCTGGACCCAGCGGGGGGCCACCCTACGAGCAGTACTTC
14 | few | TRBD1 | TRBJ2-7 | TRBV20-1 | CSADTGGSIYEQYF | TGCAGTGCAGATACAGGGGGGTCTATCTACGAGCAGTACTTC
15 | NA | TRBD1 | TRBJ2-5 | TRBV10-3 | CAISEGQGAQETQYF | TGTGCCATCAGTGAAGGACAGGGGGCCCAAGAGACCCAGTACTTC
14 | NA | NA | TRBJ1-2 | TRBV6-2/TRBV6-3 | CASSYSLTTYGYTF | TGTGCCAGCAGTTACTCGCTAACAACCTATGGCTACACCTTC
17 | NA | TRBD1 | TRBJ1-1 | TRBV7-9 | CASGRPGQGRIGTEAFF | TGTGCCAGCGGGCGTCCTGGACAGGGGCGAATAGGGACTGAAGCTTTCTTT
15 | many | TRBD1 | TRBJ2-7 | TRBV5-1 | CASRSGQGSSYEQYF | TGCGCCAGCAGATCGGGACAGGGGTCATCCTACGAGCAGTACTTC
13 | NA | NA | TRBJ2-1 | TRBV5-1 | CAGSWDPGNEQFF | TGCGCCGGCAGCTGGGACCCGGGGAATGAGCAGTTCTTC
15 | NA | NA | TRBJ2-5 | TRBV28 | CASSFRGLSGETQYF | TGTGCCAGCAGTTTCAGGGGCCTATCGGGGGAGACCCAGTACTTC
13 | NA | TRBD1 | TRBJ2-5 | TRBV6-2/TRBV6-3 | CASQDRAEDEQYF | TGTGCCAGCCAGGACAGGGCGGAGGATGAGCAGTACTTC
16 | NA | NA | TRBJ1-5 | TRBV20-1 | CSASRGGGGMGQPQHF | TGCAGTGCTAGTAGGGGGGGCGGCGGGATGGGGCAGCCCCAGCATTTT
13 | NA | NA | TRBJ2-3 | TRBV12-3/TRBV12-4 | CASTEGVEDTQYF | TGTGCCAGCACCGAGGGGGTCGAGGATACGCAGTATTTT
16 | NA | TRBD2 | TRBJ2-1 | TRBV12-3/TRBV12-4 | CASSLGSGTSRNEQFF | TGTGCCAGCAGTTTAGGGTCCGGGACTAGCAGGAATGAGCAGTTCTTC
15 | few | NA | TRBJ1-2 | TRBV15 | CATSRDHQVGYGYTF | TGTGCCACCAGCAGAGATCATCAGGTTGGCTATGGCTACACCTTC
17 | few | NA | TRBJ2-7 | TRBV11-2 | CASSLGYTTTPTYEQYF | TGTGCCAGCAGCTTAGGGTACACTACTACTCCTACCTACGAGCAGTACTTC
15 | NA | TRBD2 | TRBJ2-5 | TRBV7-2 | CASSPRLAGQGEQYF | TGTGCCAGCAGCCCCCGACTAGCGGGGCAAGGGGAGCAGTACTTC
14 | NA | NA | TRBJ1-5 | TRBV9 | CASSVEGRGQPQHF | TGTGCCAGCAGCGTAGAGGGAAGAGGACAGCCCCAGCATTTT
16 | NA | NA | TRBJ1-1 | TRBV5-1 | CASSSEGVSVNTEAFF | TGCGCCAGCAGCTCCGAAGGGGTTAGTGTAAACACTGAAGCTTTCTTT
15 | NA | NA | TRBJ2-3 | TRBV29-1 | CSGSSGGLVTDTQYF | TGCAGCGGCAGCTCCGGGGGCCTGGTCACAGATACGCAGTATTTT
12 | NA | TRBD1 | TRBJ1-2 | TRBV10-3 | CAIGQGEYGYTF | TGTGCCATCGGACAGGGAGAGTATGGCTACACCTTC
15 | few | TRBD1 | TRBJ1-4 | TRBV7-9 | CASSRSQGIEEKLFF | TGTGCCAGCAGCCGATCACAGGGGATTGAGGAAAAACTGTTTTTT